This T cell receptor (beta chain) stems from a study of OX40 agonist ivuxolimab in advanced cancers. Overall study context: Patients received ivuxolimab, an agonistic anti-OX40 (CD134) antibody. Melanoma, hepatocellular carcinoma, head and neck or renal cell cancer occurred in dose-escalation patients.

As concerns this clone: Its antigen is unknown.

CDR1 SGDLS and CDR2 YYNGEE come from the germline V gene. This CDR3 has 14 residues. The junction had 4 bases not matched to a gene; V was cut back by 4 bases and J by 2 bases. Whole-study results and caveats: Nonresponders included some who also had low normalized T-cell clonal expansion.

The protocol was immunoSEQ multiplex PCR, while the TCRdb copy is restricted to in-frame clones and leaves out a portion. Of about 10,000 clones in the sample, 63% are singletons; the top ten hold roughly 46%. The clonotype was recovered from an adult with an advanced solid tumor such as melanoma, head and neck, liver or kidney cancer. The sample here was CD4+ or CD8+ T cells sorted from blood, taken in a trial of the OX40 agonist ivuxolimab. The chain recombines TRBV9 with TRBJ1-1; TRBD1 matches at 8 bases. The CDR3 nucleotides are TGTGCCAGCAGCCCCGGACAGGGAAACACTGAAGCTTTCTTT. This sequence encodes CASSPGQGNTEAFF.